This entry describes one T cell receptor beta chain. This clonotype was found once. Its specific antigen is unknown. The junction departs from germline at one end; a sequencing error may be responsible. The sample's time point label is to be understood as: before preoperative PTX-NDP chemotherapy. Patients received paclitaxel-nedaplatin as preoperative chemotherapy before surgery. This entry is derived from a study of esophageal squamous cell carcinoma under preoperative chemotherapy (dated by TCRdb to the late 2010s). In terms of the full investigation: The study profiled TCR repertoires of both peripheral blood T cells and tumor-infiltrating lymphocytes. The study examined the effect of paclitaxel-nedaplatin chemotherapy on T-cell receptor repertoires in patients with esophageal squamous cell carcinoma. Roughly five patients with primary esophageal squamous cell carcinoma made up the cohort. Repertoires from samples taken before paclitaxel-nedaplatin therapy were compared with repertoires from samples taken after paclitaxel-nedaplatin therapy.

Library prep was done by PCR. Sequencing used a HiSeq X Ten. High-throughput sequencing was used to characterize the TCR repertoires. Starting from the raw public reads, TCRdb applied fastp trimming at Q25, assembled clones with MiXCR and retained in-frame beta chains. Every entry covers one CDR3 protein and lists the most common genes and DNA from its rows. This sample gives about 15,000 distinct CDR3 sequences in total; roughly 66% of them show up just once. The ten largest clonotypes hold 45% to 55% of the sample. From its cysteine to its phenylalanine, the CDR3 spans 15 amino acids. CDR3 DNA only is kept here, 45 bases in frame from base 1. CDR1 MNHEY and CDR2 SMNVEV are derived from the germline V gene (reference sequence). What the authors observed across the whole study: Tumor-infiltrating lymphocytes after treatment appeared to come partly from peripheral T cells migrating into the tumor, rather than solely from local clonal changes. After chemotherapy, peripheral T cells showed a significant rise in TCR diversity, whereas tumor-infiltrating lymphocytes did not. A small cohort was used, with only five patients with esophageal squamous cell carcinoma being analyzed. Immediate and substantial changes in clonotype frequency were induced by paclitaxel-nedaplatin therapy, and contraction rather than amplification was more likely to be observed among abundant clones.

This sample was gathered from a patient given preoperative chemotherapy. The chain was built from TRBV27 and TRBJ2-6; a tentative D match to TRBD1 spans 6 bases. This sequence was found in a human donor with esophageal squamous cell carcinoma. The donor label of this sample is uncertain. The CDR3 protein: CASRDRIAGAYVQTF. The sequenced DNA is TGTGCCAGCAGGGACCGCATAGCAGGGGCCTACGTGCAGACCTTC.